This T cell receptor beta chain was captured in a study of T-cell reconstitution after alpha-beta-depleted transplantation in children. Study observations and caveats: After transplant, high TCRbeta diversity at day 60 in some patients arose from surviving recipient T cells and thymic progenitors. Expanded clones from the graft, numbering several hundred, reportedly supplied alpha-beta T cells about two months after transplant.

As concerns this clonotype: No antigen is known for it.

The library targeted TCRbeta and was prepared with unique molecular identifiers. Via MiXCR, TCRdb re-called the PCR reads, giving one row per CDR3 protein. The sample carries about 600,000 distinct CDR3 sequences, 20% to 25% recorded once. This TCR came from a boy under two years old who had a stem cell transplant for acute myeloid leukemia, so the T cells may come from the graft donor. This sample comprised PBMCs, mostly from graft donor cells, obtained 360 days after TCRalphabeta/CD19-depleted stem cell transplant.

CDR3 loop: CASSSMGSPSTDTQYF. In nucleotides, the CDR3 is TGCGCCAGCAGCTCGATGGGGAGTCCTAGCACAGATACGCAGTATTTT. This chain uses TRBV5-1 with TRBJ2-3; possibly TRBD2 for D (5 bases). Germline V CDR1 and CDR2: SGHRS, YFSETQ. This CDR3 is 16 amino acids long. The V end was cut by 3 bases, the J end by 0 bases, with 14 bases between.